This T cell receptor (beta chain) came from a study of early T cells in non-severe SARS-CoV-2 infection (dated by TCRdb to the early 2020s). Context from the whole study: Bulk RNA from unsorted whole blood was used for TCR sequencing, so alpha and beta chains could not be paired.

Study-wide findings and limitations: VDJdb matching was skewed toward anti-spike CD8 responses and likely underestimated virus-specific expansions by missing private and CD4 specificities.

This was a case-control study nested in a cohort of healthcare workers in London, UK, who had nasopharyngeal swab PCR tests and blood samples taken every week. Between 23 and 31 March 2020, the week of the UK lockdown, healthcare workers were enrolled and then followed up weekly for as long as 16 weeks. CDR1 SEHNR and CDR2 FQNEAQ were looked up in the germline V gene (reference sequence). Counted from cysteine to phenylalanine, this CDR3 has 17 amino acids. Only CDR3 DNA remains: 51 bases, in frame from the first base. Clipping removes 5 bases from V and 4 bases from J, with 9 as the unmatched junction base count. In its sample, this clonotype was seen a few times. Its specific antigen is unknown. It has no much larger one-base neighbor in the sample; base qualities were not kept. Libraries were constructed by 5' RACE. TCRdb records NextSeq 500 as the sequencer. To correct for sequencing error and PCR bias, the TCR library protocol tagged individual cDNA molecules with unique molecular identifiers. Sequencing covered both TCR alpha and beta chains, and within each sample the abundances of alpha and beta sequences were tightly co-correlated. In the paper's pipeline: Decombinator V4 was used to annotate the V gene, J gene and CDR3 of the TCR sequences. TCRs were defined as expanded if a significant change between any two time points was detected under a Poisson model with p below 0.0001. Abundances of TCRs were expressed as counts per million after normalisation to the total number of TCRs sequenced in each sample. MAIT TCRs were defined by TRAV1-2 paired with TRAJ12, TRAJ20 or TRAJ33, and iNKT TCRs by TRAV10 paired with TRAJ18. VDJdb, accessed on 1 November 2021, was searched for TCRs annotated for CMV, EBV and SARS-CoV-2, and TCRs annotated for more than one antigen were excluded. TCRdb reanalyzed the raw reads on its own, using fastp at Q25 for trimming and MiXCR for clone calling, and kept in-frame beta chains. Rows merge per CDR3 protein into single entries with the most common DNA and genes. TCRdb's processing, not the study's, gives the V and J calls here. Present in this sample are under 85,000 distinct CDR3 sequences, roughly an eighth of which were seen just once. The top ten hold approximately 2.4% of the sample.

Material for sequencing was whole blood. The clonotype originates from an adult who was a healthcare worker with PCR-confirmed SARS-CoV-2 infection or an uninfected control (not recorded which). The rearrangement joined TRBV7-9 to TRBJ2-5; 14 nucleotides in the junction match TRBD2. This receptor carries the CDR3 CASSPGLAGVWVETQYF. The base sequence is TGTGCCAGCAGCCCGGGACTAGCGGGAGTCTGGGTAGAGACCCAGTACTTC.